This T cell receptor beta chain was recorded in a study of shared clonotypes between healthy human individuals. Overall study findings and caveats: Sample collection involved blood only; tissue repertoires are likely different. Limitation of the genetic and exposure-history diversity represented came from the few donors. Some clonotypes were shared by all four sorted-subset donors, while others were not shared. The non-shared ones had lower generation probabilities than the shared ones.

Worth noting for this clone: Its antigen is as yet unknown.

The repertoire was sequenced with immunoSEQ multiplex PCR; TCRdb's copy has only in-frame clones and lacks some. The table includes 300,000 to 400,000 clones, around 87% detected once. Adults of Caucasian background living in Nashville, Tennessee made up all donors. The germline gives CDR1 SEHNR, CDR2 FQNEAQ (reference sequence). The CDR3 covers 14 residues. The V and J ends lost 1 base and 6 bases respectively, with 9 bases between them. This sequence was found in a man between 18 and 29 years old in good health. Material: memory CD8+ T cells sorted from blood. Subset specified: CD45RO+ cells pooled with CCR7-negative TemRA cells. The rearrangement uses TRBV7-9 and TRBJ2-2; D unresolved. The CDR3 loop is CASSLGLRPGELFF. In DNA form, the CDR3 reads TGTGCCAGCAGCTTAGGTTTGCGACCCGGGGAGCTGTTTTTT.